The entry below describes one T cell receptor (beta chain). Researchers ran the PCR with 60 Vbeta and 13 Jbeta primers. Assay used: immunoSEQ multiplex PCR; TCRdb lists only in-frame clones, some missing. This table has some 190,000 clones, 75% to 85% appearing once. This sample was included in a study of cytomegalovirus exposure and HLA in healthy donors. The CDR3 runs to 16 residues. Germline CDR1 is LNHDA and CDR2 is SQIVND (reference sequence). Losses at the gene ends were 4 bases for V and 3 bases for J; bases not matched to a gene: 6. The chain combines TRBV19 with TRBJ1-5; 10 bases line up with TRBD1. This clonotype was sampled from a young man in good health and CMV-seronegative. What was sequenced was PBMCs. The CDR3 DNA follows: TGTGCCAGTAGTACCCTGGACAGGGGGAACAATCAGCCCCAGCATTTT. As protein: CASSTLDRGNNQPQHF.